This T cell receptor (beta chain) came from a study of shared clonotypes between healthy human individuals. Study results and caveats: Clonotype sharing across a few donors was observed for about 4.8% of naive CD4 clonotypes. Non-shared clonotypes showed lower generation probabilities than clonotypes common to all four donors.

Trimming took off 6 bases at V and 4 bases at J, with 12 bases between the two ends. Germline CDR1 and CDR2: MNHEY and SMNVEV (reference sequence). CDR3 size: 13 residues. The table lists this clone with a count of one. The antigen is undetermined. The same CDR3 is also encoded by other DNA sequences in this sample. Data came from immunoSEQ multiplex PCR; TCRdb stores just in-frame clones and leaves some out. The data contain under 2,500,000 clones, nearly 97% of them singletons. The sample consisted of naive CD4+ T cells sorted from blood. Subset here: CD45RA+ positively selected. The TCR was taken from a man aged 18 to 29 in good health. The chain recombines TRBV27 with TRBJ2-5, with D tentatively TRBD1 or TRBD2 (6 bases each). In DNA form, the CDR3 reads TGTGCCAGCAGGGAAGGGGGGCGAGAGACCCAGTACTTC. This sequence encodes CASREGGRETQYF.